This TCR beta chain originates from a study of shared clonotypes between healthy human individuals. This table comes from immunoSEQ multiplex PCR, and its TCRdb copy is limited to in-frame clones, with some not included. The data contain around 510,000 clones, around 78% of them singletons. The CDR3 has 15 residues. The V and J ends lost 0 bases and 1 base respectively, with 10 bases between them. CDR1 is LGHNA and CDR2 is YSLEER in the germline V gene. The TCR sequence derives from a middle-aged woman in good health. Some clones in this sample may be carry-over from other donors' samples. This rearrangement joins TRBV4-3 to TRBJ2-7; TRBD1 is a possible D gene (6 bases). Sequencing was performed on PBMCs. CDR3: CASSQDPGHSYEQYF. The CDR3 DNA follows: TGCGCCAGCAGCCAAGATCCGGGACATTCCTACGAGCAGTACTTC.